This entry lists 8 T cell receptor beta chains sequenced from one sample in a study of cytomegalovirus exposure and HLA in healthy donors (dated by TCRdb to 2016 to 2017). Libraries were made using the immunoSEQ multiplex PCR assay. The multiplex PCR relied on a mix of 60 forward primers for TCR Vbeta segments and 13 reverse primers for TCR Jbeta segments. This immuneACCESS table, as held by TCRdb, lists in-frame sequences with V and J called but not all clones. Of the missing ones, under half trace to an unresolved V gene in checked studies; the others have no known cause. In this sample the table shows fewer than 250,000 clones, 85% of which occur a single time. The ten largest clones add up to 1.3% of the sample. The material sequenced was PBMCs. The receptors shown here come from a human donor in good health.

The chain is built from TRBV19 and TRBJ1-1; no firm D call. Trimming left V 3 bases short and J 2 bases short, with 7 bases between. Germline loops: CDR1 LNHDA, CDR2 SQIVND (reference sequence). The CDR3 runs to 13 residues. This CDR3 reads CASSISLNTEAFF. In nucleotides, the CDR3 is TGTGCCAGTAGTATTTCGCTAAACACTGAAGCTTTCTTT.

V is TRBV25-1 and J is TRBJ2-3, with D possibly matching TRBD2 (6 bases). CDR3 length: 14 residues. With 5 bases removed from V and 2 bases from J, the gap between germline ends came to 11 bases. Looked up from germline, CDR1 is MGHDK and CDR2 is SYGVNS. The chain's CDR3 is CASSRELDTDTQYF. The CDR3 DNA reads TGTGCCAGCAGTCGGGAGCTGGACACAGATACGCAGTATTTT. The full variable domain, rest sourced from reference TRBV25-1 and TRBJ2-3, is EADIYQTPRYLVIGTGKKITLECSQTMGHDKMYWYQQDPGMELHLIHYSYGVNSTEKGDLSSESTVSRIRTEHFPLTLESARPSHTSQYLCASSRELDTDTQYFGPGTRLTVL.

The chain has TRBV13 and TRBJ1-3; unclear D gene. Germline assignment: CDR1 PRHDT and CDR2 FYEKMQ (reference sequence). The CDR3 is made up of 15 amino acids. Trimming removed 2 bases at V and 2 bases at J, with 10 bases between. The CDR3 reads CASSLTTGTGNTIYF. CDR3 nucleotide sequence: TGTGCCAGCAGCTTAACCACCGGGACTGGAAACACCATATATTTT.

This rearrangement joins TRBV6-6 to TRBJ1-5; 10 bases are a match to TRBD1. CDR3 length equals 16 residues. Germline CDR1 is MNHNY and CDR2 is SVGAGI (reference sequence). The trim removed 10 bases at V and 1 base at J, leaving 10 bases unmatched. As DNA, the CDR3 is TGTGCCACCACCAAGGGGACAGGGGCGAGCAATCAGCCCCAGCATTTT. Amino acids: CATTKGTGASNQPQHF.

This clone is a singleton in its sample. This chain joins TRBV6-6 and TRBJ2-2; the match to TRBD2 covers 8 bases. V was pared by 2 bases and J by 4 bases, with 6 bases of the junction left unmatched. The CDR3 is made up of 16 amino acids. The germline V gene encodes CDR1 MNHNY and CDR2 SVGAGI (reference sequence). This chain's CDR3 is CASSYQRGRLTGELFF. The CDR3 DNA is TGTGCCAGCAGTTACCAGCGCGGGAGGCTCACCGGGGAGCTGTTTTTT.

The rearrangement uses TRBV21-1 and TRBJ2-7; TRBD2 reflects the table's D call only, with no check against the DNA. TRBV21-1 is annotated as a pseudogene. CDR3 length: 14 amino acids. Written as DNA, the CDR3 is TGTGCCAGCAGCAAACGCGGGAGCTCCTACGAGCAGTACTTC. It specifies CASSKRGSSYEQYF.

The rearrangement joins TRBV5-1 to TRBJ1-5; maybe TRBD1 (6 bases). Deletions cut 3 bases from V and 2 bases from J, with 9 bases between. CDR3 length: 14 residues. Germline V lookup: CDR1 SGHRS, CDR2 YFSETQ. In DNA form, the CDR3 reads TGCGCCAGCAGCTCGACAGGAGGCAATCAGCCCCAGCATTTT. Translated, it gives CASSSTGGNQPQHF.

In this sample, this clone turned up a few times. J is TRBJ2-7 and V is TRBV4-1; tentatively, D is TRBD2 (6 bases). Germline-derived CDR1 and CDR2 are MGHRA and YSYEKL. The V end lost 0 bases, the J end lost 2 bases, and 8 bases lay between the germline ends. The CDR3 spans 14 residues. The CDR3 bases are TGCGCCAGCAGCCAAGAGCCGGGGGCCTACGAGCAGTACTTC. It specifies CASSQEPGAYEQYF.